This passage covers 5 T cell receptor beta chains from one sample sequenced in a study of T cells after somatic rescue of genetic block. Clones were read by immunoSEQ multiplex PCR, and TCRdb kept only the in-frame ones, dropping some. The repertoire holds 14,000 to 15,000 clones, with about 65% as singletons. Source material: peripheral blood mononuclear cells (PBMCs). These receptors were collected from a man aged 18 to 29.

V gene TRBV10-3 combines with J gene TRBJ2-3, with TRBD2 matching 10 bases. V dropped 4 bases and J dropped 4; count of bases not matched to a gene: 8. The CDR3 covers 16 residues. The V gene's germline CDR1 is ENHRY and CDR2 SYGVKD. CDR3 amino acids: CAISGGVLAGADTQYF. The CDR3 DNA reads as TGTGCCATCAGTGGGGGAGTTCTAGCGGGGGCAGATACGCAGTATTTT.

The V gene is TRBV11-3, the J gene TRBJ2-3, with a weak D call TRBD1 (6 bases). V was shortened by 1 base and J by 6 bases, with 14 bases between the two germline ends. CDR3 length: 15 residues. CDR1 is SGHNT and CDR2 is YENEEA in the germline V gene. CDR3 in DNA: TGTGCCAGCAGCTTAGGGGGGACAAACACGGATACGCAGTATTTT. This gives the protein CASSLGGTNTDTQYF.

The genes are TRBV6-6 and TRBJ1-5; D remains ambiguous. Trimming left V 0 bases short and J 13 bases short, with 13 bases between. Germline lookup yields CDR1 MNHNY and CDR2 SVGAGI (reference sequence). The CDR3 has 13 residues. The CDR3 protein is CASSYSPDSSQHF. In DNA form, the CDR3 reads TGTGCCAGCAGTTACTCCCCGGACTCCTCTCAGCATTTT.

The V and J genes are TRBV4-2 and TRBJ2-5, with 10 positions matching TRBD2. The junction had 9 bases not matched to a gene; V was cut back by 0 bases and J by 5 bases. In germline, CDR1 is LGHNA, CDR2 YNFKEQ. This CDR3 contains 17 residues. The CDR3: CASSQDGVAGGRETQYF. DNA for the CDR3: TGTGCCAGCAGCCAAGATGGGGTAGCGGGGGGACGGGAGACCCAGTACTTC.

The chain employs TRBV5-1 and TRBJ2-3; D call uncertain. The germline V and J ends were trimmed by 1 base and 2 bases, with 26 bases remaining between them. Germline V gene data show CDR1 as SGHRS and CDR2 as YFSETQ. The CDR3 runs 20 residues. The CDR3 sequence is CASSLTPLSEVILYTDTQYF. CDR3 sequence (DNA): TGCGCCAGCAGCTTGACCCCCCTATCCGAAGTTATTTTGTACACAGATACGCAGTATTTT.